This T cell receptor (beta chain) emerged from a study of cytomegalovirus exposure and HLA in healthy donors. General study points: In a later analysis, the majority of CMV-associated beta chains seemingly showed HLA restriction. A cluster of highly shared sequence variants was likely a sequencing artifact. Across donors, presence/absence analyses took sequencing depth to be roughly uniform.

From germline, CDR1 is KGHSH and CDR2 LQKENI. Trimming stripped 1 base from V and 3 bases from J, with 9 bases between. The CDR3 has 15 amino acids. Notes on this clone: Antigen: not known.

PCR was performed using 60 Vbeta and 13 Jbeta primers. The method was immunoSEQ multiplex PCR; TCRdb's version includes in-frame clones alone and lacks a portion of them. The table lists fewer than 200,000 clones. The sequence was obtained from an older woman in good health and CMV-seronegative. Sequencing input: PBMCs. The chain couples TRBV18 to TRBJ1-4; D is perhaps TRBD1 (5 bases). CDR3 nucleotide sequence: TGTGCCAGCTCACCACTGGGAGGGGCTAATGAAAAACTGTTTTTT. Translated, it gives CASSPLGGANEKLFF.